These 23 T cell receptor beta chains share one sample of origin, sequenced in a study of PD-1 blockade in mismatch repair-deficient tumors. TCRdb's table, derived via immunoSEQ multiplex PCR, lists solely in-frame clones and lacks some. The sample includes approximately 120,000 clones, around 86% of them seen just once. Sequenced here: peripheral blood, sampled 44 weeks after starting pembrolizumab. These receptors originate from an adult with mismatch repair-deficient cancer.

V usage is TRBV19 and J usage is TRBJ2-1; no clear D gene. CDR1 and CDR2 from the germline V gene are LNHDA and SQIVND (reference sequence). The V and J ends lost 1 base and 3 bases respectively, with 16 bases between them. CDR3 size: 17 residues. CDR3 nucleotide sequence: TGTGCCAGTAGTATAGGCCCGGGCCGAACGATCTACAATGAGCAGTTCTTC. The encoded protein is CASSIGPGRTIYNEQFF. The variable domain in full, with the rest retrieved from reference TRBV19 and TRBJ2-1, is DGGITQSPKYLFRKEGQNVTLSCEQNLNHDAMYWYRQDPGQGLRLIYYSQIVNDFQKGDIAEGYSVSREKKESFPLTVTSAQKNPTAFYLCASSIGPGRTIYNEQFFGPGTRLTVL.

A single count supports this clone. J is TRBJ2-2 and V is TRBV28, with TRBD1 matching 12 bases. Per the germline V gene, CDR1 is MDHEN and CDR2 is SYDVKM. The CDR3 spans 17 residues. The V segment lost 3 bases and the J segment 3 bases; nucleotides outside the gene matches: 5. For the CDR3, the DNA is TGTGCCAGCAGTTTTTTTTGGGACAGGGGGCACACCGGGGAGCTGTTTTTT. It specifies CASSFFWDRGHTGELFF.

The CDR3 coding sequence is TGTGCCAGTAGATATCGGGTAGATGACGAAGGTGCTTTCTTT. This gives the protein CASRYRVDDEGAFF. The V gene is TRBV19, the J gene TRBJ1-1; D remains unclear. CDR3 length equals 14 residues. Germline CDR1 LNHDA, CDR2 SQIVND (reference sequence). V was clipped by 6 bases and J by 11 bases, with 22 bases between them.

The CDR3 coding sequence is TGTGCCAGCAGCTTGGCGCTAGCGGGATACCAAGAGACCCAGTACTTC. This codes for CASSLALAGYQETQYF. The J gene is TRBJ2-5, the V gene TRBV5-6; the match to TRBD2 covers 9 bases. The CDR3 sequence is 16 residues long. Germline CDR1 reads SGHDT; CDR2 reads YYEEEE. J was trimmed by 0 bases and V by 0 bases; bases with no gene match: 3.

This clone was observed once. This chain connects TRBV21-1 to TRBJ1-1. TRBV21-1 is labeled a pseudogene. This CDR3 has 18 amino acids. CDR3 nucleotide sequence: TGTGCCAGCAGCACTCCTAGAGGGAGGGGGTCGGAGGACACTGAAGCTTTCTTT. Its protein product is CASSTPRGRGSEDTEAFF.

The J gene is TRBJ2-7, the V gene TRBV28, with D perhaps TRBD1 (6 bases). The CDR3 length is 12 residues. V lost 3 bases, J lost 4 bases, and 7 bases lay in between. CDR1 is MDHEN and CDR2 is SYDVKM in the germline V gene. CDR3 sequence (DNA): TGTGCCAGCAGTTTCGACAGGTACGAGCAGTACTTC. Translating gives CASSFDRYEQYF.

This clone was seen many times. The chain carries TRBV7-3 and TRBJ1-4; 9 nucleotides align to TRBD1. J was trimmed by 5 bases and V by 4 bases; bases with no gene match: 8. Germline V gives CDR1 SGHTA, CDR2 FQGTGA. There are 16 residues in the CDR3. CDR3 nucleotide sequence: TGTGCCAGCAGCTACCCTCCGGGACAGGGAAATGAAAAACTGTTTTTT. Translating gives CASSYPPGQGNEKLFF.

The chain links TRBV29-1 to TRBJ2-7, with no clear D. CDR3 length: 12 residues. Germline loops: CDR1 SQVTM, CDR2 ANQGSEA. V gave up 7 bases and J gave up 2 bases, with 12 bases separating them. DNA of the CDR3: TGCAGCGCGCTCAGAGGAGCCTACGAGCAGTACTTC. Amino acids: CSALRGAYEQYF.

This clone came up a few times. J is TRBJ2-7 and V is TRBV27; D tentatively reads TRBD1 or TRBD2 (5 bases each). Germline-derived CDR1 and CDR2 are MNHEY and SMNVEV (reference sequence). Trimming pared 3 bases from V and 2 bases from J, leaving 8 bases between. There are 13 residues in the CDR3. CDR3 protein: CASSFGGTYEQYF. In nucleotides, the CDR3 is TGTGCCAGCAGTTTTGGGGGAACCTACGAGCAGTACTTC.

The rearrangement uses TRBV19 and TRBJ1-5, with D maybe TRBD1 (5 bases). V shed 4 bases and J shed 1 base, with 8 bases lying between them. Germline CDR1 is LNHDA and CDR2 is SQIVND (reference sequence). The CDR3 loop spans 14 amino acids. CDR3 amino acids: CASSRGGSNQPQHF. As DNA, the CDR3 is TGTGCCAGTAGTAGGGGCGGGAGCAATCAGCCCCAGCATTTT.

This sequence joins TRBV10-3 and TRBJ2-7, with 12 bases identical to TRBD2. Trimming at V came to 4 bases and at J to 4 bases, leaving 8 bases not matched to a gene. The CDR3 spans 16 residues. Per germline, CDR1 ENHRY and CDR2 SYGVKD. Here the CDR3 DNA reads TGTGCCATCAGTGGCGCGACTAGCGGGAGAGGGTACGAGCAGTACTTC. This translates into CAISGATSGRGYEQYF.

V is TRBV2 and J is TRBJ1-4; 8 nucleotides match TRBD1. This CDR3 contains 14 residues. V was clipped by 4 bases and J by 5 bases; unmatched bases: 3. Germline V CDR1 and CDR2: SNHLY, FYNNEI. This CDR3 reads CASSARQGNEKLFF. Here the CDR3 DNA reads TGTGCCAGCAGTGCCCGACAGGGGAATGAAAAACTGTTTTTT.

The chain recombines TRBV4-1 with TRBJ2-7; 8 nucleotides align to TRBD1. This CDR3 has 14 amino acids. V lost 1 base to trimming and J lost 3 bases; unmatched junction nucleotides: 2. Germline CDR1 and CDR2: MGHRA and YSYEKL. CDR3 protein: CASSQGRGLYEQYF. The CDR3 region has the DNA TGCGCCAGCAGCCAAGGCAGGGGGCTCTACGAGCAGTACTTC.

V is TRBV6-5 and J is TRBJ2-5; TRBD1 or TRBD2 may be the D gene (5 bases each). This CDR3 comprises 12 residues. CDR1 is MNHEY and CDR2 is SVGAGI in the germline V gene. V shed 6 bases and J shed 7 bases, with 12 bases lying between them. CDR3 bases: TGTGCCAGCAGAAACGGGGCCTGGACCCAGTACTTC. Protein product: CASRNGAWTQYF.

The chain joins TRBV11-2 to TRBJ1-2, with 11 bases aligning to TRBD1. CDR1 is SGHAT and CDR2 is FQNNGV in the germline V gene. This CDR3 is 17 amino acids long. V was pared by 7 bases and J by 2 bases, with 12 bases of the junction left unmatched. CDR3 DNA: TGTGCCAGCACCGGAACCGGACAGGGGGCTCCCAACTATGGCTACACCTTC. This codes for CASTGTGQGAPNYGYTF.

The V gene is TRBV28, the J gene TRBJ2-6, with D uncertain. The germline V and J ends were trimmed by 5 bases and 2 bases, with 10 bases remaining between them. The CDR3 runs to 15 residues. Germline V CDR1 and CDR2: MDHEN, SYDVKM. CDR3: CASSKARPGANVLTF. CDR3 coding DNA: TGTGCCAGCAGTAAAGCTAGGCCTGGGGCCAACGTCCTGACTTTC.

The genes are TRBV28 and TRBJ1-5, with a weak D call TRBD1 (6 bases). This CDR3 region has 13 residues. The V gene's germline CDR1 is MDHEN and CDR2 SYDVKM. Trimming left V 10 bases short and J 0 bases short, with 10 bases between. In DNA form, the CDR3 reads TGTGCCAACACAGGGCCTAGCAATCAGCCCCAGCATTTT. Its protein product is CANTGPSNQPQHF.

The chain employs TRBV15 and TRBJ1-5, with D uncertain. V lost 6 bases, J lost 4 bases, and 13 bases lay in between. The germline V gene encodes CDR1 LNHNV and CDR2 YYDKDF (reference sequence). The CDR3 has 14 residues. The CDR3 sequence is CATRVGLANQPQHF. As DNA, the CDR3 is TGTGCCACCAGGGTTGGATTAGCGAATCAGCCCCAGCATTTT.

The V and J genes are TRBV6-1 and TRBJ2-2; no clear D gene. The V gene lost 5 bases and the J gene lost 2 bases, with 3 bases spanning the gap. The CDR3 sequence is 12 residues long. Germline CDR1 reads MNHNS; CDR2 reads SASEGT. The CDR3 sequence: CASSRNTGELFF. The CDR3 coding sequence is TGTGCCAGCAGTCGAAACACCGGGGAGCTGTTTTTT.

The genes are TRBV4-1 and TRBJ2-7; 13 bases are shared with TRBD2. The CDR3 sequence is 15 residues long. V dropped 3 bases and J dropped 2; count of bases not matched to a gene: 1. Germline CDR1 MGHRA, CDR2 YSYEKL. DNA for the CDR3: TGCGCCAGCAGCCAGGGGACTAGCGGGGCCTACGAGCAGTACTTC. It specifies CASSQGTSGAYEQYF.

V gene TRBV9 combines with J gene TRBJ2-5; 10 bases are shared with TRBD2. Germline loops: CDR1 SGDLS, CDR2 YYNGEE. V gave up 3 bases and J gave up 5 bases; unmatched junction bases: 7. This CDR3 comprises 15 residues. The CDR3 protein is CASSALAGVQETQYF. The CDR3 DNA follows: TGTGCCAGCAGCGCTCTAGCGGGAGTTCAGGAGACCCAGTACTTC.

V is TRBV4-2 and J is TRBJ1-5; no definite D call. Germline-derived CDR1 and CDR2 are LGHNA and YNFKEQ. The CDR3 spans 15 residues. Trimming cost V 0 bases and J 2 bases, with 8 bases left between them. The CDR3 sequence is CASSQDRPGNQPQHF. CDR3 sequence (DNA): TGTGCCAGCAGCCAAGATCGACCGGGCAATCAGCCCCAGCATTTT.

The rearrangement joins TRBV6-5 to TRBJ2-3, with D possibly being TRBD1 or TRBD2 (5 bases each). V lost 6 bases and J 0 bases, leaving 7 bases between the germline ends. Germline-derived CDR1 and CDR2 are MNHEY and SVGAGI. CDR3 length equals 13 residues. The CDR3 protein is CASRRGSTDTQYF. CDR3 coding DNA: TGTGCCAGCAGACGGGGCAGCACAGATACGCAGTATTTT.